This TCR beta chain emerged from a study of CD8 T cells in Susac syndrome. Reverse transcription of roughly 0.5 to 1 ug RNA was carried out with random hexamers. MiXCR, run by TCRdb on the immunoSEQ multiplex PCR reads, gives a single entry per CDR3 protein. The top ten hold approximately 0.15% of the sample, which has some 150,000 distinct CDR3 sequences, 95% to 96% seen once. TCR beta from blood CD8+ and CD4+ T cells was sequenced. This sequence originates from a human donor with multiple sclerosis. The sample consisted of CD8+ T cells from PBMCs.

DNA of the CDR3: TGTGCCTGGAGCGATGAAGAGGACGAGCAGTACTTC. It is translated as CAWSDEEDEQYF. V usage is TRBV30 and J usage is TRBJ2-7; D is unresolved. V was cut by 3 bases and J by 5 bases, with 11 bases left in between. The germline CDR1 and CDR2 sequences are GTSNPN and SVGIG (reference sequence). The CDR3 runs 12 residues.